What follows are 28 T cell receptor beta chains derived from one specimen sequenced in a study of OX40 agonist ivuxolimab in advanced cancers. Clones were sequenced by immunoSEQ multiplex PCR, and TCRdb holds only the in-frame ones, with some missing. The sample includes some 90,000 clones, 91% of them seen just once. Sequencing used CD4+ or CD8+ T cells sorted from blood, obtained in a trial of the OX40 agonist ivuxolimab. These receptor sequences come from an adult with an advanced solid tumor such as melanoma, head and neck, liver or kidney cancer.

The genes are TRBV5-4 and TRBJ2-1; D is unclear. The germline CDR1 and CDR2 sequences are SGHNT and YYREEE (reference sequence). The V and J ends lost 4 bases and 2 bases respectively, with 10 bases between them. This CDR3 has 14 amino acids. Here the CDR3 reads CASSPDLTYNEQFF. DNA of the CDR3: TGTGCCAGCAGCCCAGACCTAACCTACAATGAGCAGTTCTTC.

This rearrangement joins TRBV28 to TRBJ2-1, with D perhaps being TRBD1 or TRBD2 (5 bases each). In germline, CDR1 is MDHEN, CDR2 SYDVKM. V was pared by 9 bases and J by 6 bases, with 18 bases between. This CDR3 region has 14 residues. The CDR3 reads CASKARRGGNEQFF. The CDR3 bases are TGTGCCAGTAAAGCTCGTCGTGGGGGCAATGAGCAGTTCTTC.

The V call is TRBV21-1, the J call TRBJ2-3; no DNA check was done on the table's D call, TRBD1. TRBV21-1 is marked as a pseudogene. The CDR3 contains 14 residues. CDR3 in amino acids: CARGRGRDTDTQYF. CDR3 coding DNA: TGTGCCAGGGGCAGGGGGCGAGACACAGATACGCAGTATTTT.

DNA for the CDR3: TGTGCCAGCAGATCAGGGACGGGCCGTTGGTATGGCTACACCTTC. Protein: CASRSGTGRWYGYTF. The V call is TRBV28, the J call TRBJ1-2, with a weak D call TRBD1 (5 bases). Germline CDR1 reads MDHEN; CDR2 reads SYDVKM. Trimming took off 6 bases at V and 5 bases at J, with 19 bases between the two ends. The CDR3 covers 15 residues.

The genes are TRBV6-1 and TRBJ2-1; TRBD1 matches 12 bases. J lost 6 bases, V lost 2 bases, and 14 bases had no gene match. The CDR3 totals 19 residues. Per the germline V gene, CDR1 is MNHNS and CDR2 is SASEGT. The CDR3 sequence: CASSEFMGTGGAVGNEQFF. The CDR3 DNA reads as TGTGCCAGCAGTGAATTTATGGGGACAGGGGGCGCGGTAGGCAATGAGCAGTTCTTC.

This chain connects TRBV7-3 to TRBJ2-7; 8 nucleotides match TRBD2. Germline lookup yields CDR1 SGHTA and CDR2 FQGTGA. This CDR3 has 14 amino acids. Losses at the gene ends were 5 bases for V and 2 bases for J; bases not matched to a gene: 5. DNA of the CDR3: TGTGCCAGCAGCCCGAGCGGGAGTGCCTACGAGCAGTACTTC. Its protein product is CASSPSGSAYEQYF.

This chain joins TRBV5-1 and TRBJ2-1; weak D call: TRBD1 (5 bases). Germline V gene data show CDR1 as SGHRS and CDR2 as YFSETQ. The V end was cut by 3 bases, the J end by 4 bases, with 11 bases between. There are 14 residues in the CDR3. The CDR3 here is CASSWMQGYNEQFF. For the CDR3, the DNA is TGCGCCAGCAGCTGGATGCAGGGATACAATGAGCAGTTCTTC. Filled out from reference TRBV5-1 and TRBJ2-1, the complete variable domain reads KAGVTQTPRYLIKTRGQQVTLSCSPISGHRSVSWYQQTPGQGLQFLFEYFSETQRNKGNFPGRFSGRQFSNSRSEMNVSTLELGDSALYLCASSWMQGYNEQFFGPGTRLTVL.

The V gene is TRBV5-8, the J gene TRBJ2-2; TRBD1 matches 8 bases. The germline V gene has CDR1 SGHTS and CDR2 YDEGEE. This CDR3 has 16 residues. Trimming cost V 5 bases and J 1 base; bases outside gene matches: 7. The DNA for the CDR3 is TGTGCCAGCAGTTTAACCGGGACAGGGAACACCGGGGAGCTGTTTTTT. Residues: CASSLTGTGNTGELFF.

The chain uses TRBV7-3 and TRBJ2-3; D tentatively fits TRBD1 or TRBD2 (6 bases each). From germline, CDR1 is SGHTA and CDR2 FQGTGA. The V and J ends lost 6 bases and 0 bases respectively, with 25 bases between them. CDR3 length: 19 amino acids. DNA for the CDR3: TGTGCCAGCAGGCCATGGCGGGCCCCGGGGGACATTAGCACAGATACGCAGTATTTT. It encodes CASRPWRAPGDISTDTQYF.

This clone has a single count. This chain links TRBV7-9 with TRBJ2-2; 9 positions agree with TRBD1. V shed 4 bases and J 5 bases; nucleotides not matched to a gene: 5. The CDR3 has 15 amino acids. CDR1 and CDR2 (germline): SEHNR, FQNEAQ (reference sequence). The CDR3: CASSSGQGYTGELFF. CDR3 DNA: TGTGCCAGCAGCTCGGGACAGGGTTATACCGGGGAGCTGTTTTTT.

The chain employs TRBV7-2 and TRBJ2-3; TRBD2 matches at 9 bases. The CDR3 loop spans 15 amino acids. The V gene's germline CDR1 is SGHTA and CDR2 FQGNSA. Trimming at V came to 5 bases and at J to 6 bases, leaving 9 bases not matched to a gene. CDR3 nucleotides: TGTGCCAGCAGCGCCCAGCTAGCGGGAACCGATACGCAGTATTTT. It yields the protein CASSAQLAGTDTQYF.

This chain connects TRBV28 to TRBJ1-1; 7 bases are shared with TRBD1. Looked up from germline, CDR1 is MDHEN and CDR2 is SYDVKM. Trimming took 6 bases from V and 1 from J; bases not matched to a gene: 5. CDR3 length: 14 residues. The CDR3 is CASRKQGPNTEAFF. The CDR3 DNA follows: TGTGCCAGCAGAAAACAGGGGCCGAACACTGAAGCTTTCTTT.

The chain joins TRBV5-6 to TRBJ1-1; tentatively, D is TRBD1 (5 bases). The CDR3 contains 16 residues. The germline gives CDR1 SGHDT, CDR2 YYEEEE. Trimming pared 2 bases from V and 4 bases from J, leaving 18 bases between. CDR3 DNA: TGTGCCAGCAGCTTCCCTATACTGGGGGTGGGCACTGAAGCTTTCTTT. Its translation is CASSFPILGVGTEAFF.

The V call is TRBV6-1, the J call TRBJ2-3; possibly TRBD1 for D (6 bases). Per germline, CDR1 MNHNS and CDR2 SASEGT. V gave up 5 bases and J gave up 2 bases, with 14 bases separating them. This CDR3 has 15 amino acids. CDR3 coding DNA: TGTGCCAGCAGTTGGACAGAGGAGTACACAGATACGCAGTATTTT. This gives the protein CASSWTEEYTDTQYF.

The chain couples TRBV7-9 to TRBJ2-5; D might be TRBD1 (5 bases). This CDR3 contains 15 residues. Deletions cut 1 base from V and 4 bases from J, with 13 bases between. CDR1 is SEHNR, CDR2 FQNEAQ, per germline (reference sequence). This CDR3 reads CASSLVLTAGETQYF. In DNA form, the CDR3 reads TGTGCCAGCAGCTTAGTATTGACAGCTGGAGAGACCCAGTACTTC.

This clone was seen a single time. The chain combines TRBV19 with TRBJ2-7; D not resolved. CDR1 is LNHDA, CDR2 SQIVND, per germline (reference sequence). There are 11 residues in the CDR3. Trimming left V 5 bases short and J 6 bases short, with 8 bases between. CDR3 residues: CASSVGPEQYF. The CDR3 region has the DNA TGTGCCAGTAGTGTGGGCCCCGAGCAGTACTTC.

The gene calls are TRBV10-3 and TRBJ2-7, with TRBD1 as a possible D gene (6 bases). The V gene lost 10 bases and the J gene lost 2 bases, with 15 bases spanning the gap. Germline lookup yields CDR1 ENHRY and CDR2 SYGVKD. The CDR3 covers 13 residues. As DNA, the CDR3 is TGTGCCACCACCCGGGACACCCCCTACGAGCAGTACTTC. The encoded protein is CATTRDTPYEQYF.

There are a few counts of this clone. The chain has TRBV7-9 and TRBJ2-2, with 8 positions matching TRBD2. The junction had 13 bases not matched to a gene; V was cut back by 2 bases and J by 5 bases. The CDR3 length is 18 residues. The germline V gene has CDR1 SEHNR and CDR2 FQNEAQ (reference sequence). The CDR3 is CASSLSPTGRGATGELFF. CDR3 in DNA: TGTGCCAGCAGCTTATCCCCCACCGGGAGGGGGGCGACCGGGGAGCTGTTTTTT.

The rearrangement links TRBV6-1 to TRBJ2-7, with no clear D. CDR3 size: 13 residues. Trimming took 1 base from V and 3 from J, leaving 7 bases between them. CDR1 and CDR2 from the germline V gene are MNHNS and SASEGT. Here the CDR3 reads CASSEGRDYEQYF. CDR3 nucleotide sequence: TGTGCCAGCAGTGAAGGCAGAGACTACGAGCAGTACTTC.

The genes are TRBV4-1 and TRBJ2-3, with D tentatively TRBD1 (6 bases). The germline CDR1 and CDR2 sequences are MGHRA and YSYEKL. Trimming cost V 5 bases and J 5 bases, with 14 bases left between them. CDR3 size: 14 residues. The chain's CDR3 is CASSYRVVGDTQYF. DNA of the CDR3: TGCGCCAGCAGCTACAGGGTAGTGGGAGATACGCAGTATTTT.

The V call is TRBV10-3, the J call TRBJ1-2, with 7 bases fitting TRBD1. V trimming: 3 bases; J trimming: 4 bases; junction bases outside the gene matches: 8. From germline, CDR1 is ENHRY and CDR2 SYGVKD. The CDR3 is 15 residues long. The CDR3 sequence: CAISDEKGAGYGYTF. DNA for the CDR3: TGTGCCATCAGTGATGAGAAGGGGGCCGGCTATGGCTACACCTTC.

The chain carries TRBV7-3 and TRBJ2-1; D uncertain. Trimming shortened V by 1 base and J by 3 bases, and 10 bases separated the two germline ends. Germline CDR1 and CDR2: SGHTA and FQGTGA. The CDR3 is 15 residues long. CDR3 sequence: CASSLRASVYNEQFF. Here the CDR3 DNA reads TGTGCCAGCAGCTTAAGGGCCAGCGTCTACAATGAGCAGTTCTTC. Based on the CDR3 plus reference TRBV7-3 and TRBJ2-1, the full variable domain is GAGVSQTPSNKVTEKGKYVELRCDPISGHTALYWYRQSLGQGPEFLIYFQGTGAADDSGLPNDRFFAVRPEGSVSTLKIQRTERGDSAVYLCASSLRASVYNEQFFGPGTRLTVL.

In DNA form, the CDR3 reads TGTGCCATCAGTGAGTCGGAATACAGGGCGGGGGAGCTGTTTTTT. Translated, it gives CAISESEYRAGELFF. The rearrangement links TRBV10-3 to TRBJ2-2; the D gene is possibly TRBD1 (6 bases). CDR3 length: 15 amino acids. Germline-derived CDR1 and CDR2 are ENHRY and SYGVKD. V lost 0 bases to trimming and J lost 8 bases, with 13 bases between them.

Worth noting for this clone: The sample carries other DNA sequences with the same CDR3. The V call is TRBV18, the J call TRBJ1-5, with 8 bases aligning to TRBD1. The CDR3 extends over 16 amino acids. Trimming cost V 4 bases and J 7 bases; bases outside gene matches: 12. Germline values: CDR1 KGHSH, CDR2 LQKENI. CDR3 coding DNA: TGTGCCAGCTCACAATCGCAGGGGGCGGGGGGGCAGCCCCAGCATTTT. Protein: CASSQSQGAGGQPQHF. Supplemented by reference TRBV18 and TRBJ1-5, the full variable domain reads NAGVMQNPRHLVRRRGQEARLRCSPMKGHSHVYWYRQLPEEGLKFMVYLQKENIIDESGMPKERFSAEFPKEGPSILRIQQVVRGDSAAYFCASSQSQGAGGQPQHFGDGTRLSIL.

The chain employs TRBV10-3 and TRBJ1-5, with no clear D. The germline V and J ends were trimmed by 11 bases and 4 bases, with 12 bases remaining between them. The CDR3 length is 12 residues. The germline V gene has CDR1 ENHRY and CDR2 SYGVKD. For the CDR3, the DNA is TGTGCCGCCTCCCGGGAGAATCAGCCCCAGCATTTT. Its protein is CAASRENQPQHF.

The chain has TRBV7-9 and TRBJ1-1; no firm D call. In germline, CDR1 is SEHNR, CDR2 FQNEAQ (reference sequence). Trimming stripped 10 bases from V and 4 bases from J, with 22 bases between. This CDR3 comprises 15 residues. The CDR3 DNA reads TGTGCCACCAAGCCTAAGATCGGGGTCCCCACTGAAGCTTTCTTT. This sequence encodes CATKPKIGVPTEAFF.

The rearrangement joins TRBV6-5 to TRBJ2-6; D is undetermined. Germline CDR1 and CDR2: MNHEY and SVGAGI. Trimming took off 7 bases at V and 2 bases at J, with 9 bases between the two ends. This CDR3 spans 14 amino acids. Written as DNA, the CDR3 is TGTGCCAGCACCACACTTACTGGGGCCAACGTCCTGACTTTC. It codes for CASTTLTGANVLTF.

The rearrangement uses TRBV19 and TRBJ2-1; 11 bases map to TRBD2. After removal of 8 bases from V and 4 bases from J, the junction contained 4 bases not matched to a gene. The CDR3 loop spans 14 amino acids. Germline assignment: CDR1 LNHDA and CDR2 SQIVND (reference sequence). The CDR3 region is CASGTSGGYNEQFF. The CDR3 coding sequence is TGTGCCAGTGGGACTAGCGGAGGGTACAATGAGCAGTTCTTC.